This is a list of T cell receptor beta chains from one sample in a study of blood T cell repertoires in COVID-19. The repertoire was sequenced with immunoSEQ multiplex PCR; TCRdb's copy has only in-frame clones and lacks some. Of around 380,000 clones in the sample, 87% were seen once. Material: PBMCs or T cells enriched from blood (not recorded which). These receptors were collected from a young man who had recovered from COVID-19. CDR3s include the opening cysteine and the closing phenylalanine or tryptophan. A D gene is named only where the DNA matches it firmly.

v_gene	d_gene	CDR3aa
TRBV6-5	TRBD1	CASRPGQRITGELFF
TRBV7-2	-	CASSLLGSYSPLHF
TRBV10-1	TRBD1	CASSWTGPEAGELFF
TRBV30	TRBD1	CASGQRLNSPLHF
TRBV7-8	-	CASSLQGINQPQHF
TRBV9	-	CASSSLSGDNTEAFF
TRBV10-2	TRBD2	CASSETSGAFRTDTQYF
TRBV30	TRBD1	CAWSPPDRGRSNTGELFF
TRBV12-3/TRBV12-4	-	CASSPSYGYTF
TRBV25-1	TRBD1	CASRDTGGLYGYTF
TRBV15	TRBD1	CATSSGQGYGNSPLHF
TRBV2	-	CASSTSDQPQHF
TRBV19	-	CASTSRGTYNEQFF
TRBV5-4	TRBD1	CASSRPGQSFNVLTF
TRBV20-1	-	CSALWGDEQYF
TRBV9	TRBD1	CASSAPEGGTGIAFF
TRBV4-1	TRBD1	CASSQGVGQGATEAFF
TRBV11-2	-	CASSLGSNIQYF
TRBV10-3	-	CAISDRGSQPQHF
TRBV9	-	CASSARQFFSGNTIYF
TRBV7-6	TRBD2	CASSLERGAFAETQYF
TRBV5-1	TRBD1	CASSLGAGTVSYEQYF
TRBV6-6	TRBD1	CASSPGTGVVGGYGYTF
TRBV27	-	CASSRVATNEKLFF
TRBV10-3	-	CATSRYTNEKLFF
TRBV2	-	CASSEYGNQPQHF
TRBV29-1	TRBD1	CSVRRGRNYGYTF
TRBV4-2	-	CASSQEAALYGYTF
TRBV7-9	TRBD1	CASSLGDRDNTEAFF
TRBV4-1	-	CASSQEHAGNTIYF
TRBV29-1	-	CSVPGAHNEQFF
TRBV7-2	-	CASSLERGYTIYF
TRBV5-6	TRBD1	CASSSGTGNEQYF
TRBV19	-	CASSPWVVEGADTQYF
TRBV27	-	CASSSGTDSNQPQHF
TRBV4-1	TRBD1	CASSAYRGRAPFF
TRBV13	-	CASSHRANYGYTF
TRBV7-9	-	CASSPGISYNEQFF
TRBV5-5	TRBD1	CASSIRDRGQEQFF
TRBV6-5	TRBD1	CASSLDRGPTYGYTF
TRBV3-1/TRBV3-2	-	CASSLRETQYF
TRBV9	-	CASSVGNRYNSPLHF
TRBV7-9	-	CASSLVGSYTEAFF
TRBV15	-	CATSRDLNYGYTF
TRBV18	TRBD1	CASSIRGPNEKLFF
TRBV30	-	CAWSVGGIAEAFF
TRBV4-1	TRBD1	CASSQWERDRANYGYTF
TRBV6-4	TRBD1	CASNKGQGDEQFF
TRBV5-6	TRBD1	CASRPGQTYEQYF
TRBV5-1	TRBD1	CASSLGQAVDTQYF
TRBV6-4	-	CASSDGAFTGELFF
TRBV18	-	CASSPQWRGQSYEQYF